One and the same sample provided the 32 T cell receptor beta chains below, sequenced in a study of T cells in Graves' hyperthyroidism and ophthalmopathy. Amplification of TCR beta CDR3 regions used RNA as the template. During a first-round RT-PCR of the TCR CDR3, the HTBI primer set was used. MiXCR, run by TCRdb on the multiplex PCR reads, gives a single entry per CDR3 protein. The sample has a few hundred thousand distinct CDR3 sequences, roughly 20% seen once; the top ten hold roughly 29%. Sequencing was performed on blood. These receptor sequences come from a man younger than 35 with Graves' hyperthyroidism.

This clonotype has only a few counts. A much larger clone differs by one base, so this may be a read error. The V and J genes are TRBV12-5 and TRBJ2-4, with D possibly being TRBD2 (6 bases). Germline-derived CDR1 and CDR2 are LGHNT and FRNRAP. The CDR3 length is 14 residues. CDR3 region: CASGSSGDENIKYF. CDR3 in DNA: TGTGCTAGTGGTTCATCGGGGGACGAAAACATTAAGTACTTC.

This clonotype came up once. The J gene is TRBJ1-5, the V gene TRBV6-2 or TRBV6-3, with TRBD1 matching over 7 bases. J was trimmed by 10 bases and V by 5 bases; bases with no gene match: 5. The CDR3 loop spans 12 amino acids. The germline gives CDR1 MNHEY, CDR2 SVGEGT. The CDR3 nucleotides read TGTGCCAGCAGTAGGGACAGAGGACCCCAGCATTTT. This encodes CASSRDRGPQHF.

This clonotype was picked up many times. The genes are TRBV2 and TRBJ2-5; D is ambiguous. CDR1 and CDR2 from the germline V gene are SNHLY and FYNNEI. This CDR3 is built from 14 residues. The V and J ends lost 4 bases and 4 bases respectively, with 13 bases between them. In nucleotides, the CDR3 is TGTGCCAGCAGTGCTGGGCCGTCCGTAGAGACCCAGTACTTC. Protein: CASSAGPSVETQYF.

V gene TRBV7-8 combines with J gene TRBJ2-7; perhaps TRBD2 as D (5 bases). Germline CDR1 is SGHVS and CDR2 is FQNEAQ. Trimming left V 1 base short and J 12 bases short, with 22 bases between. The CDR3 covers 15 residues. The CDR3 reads CASSLERLGGYDRYF. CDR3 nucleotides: TGTGCCAGCAGCTTAGAGCGGCTGGGTGGCTACGATCGGTACTTC.

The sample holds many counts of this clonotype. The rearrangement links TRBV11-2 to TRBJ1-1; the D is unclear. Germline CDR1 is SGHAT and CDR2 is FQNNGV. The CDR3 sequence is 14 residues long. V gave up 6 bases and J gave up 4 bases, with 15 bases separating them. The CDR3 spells CASRPAPVGTEAFF. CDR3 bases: TGTGCCAGCAGACCCGCACCGGTCGGCACTGAAGCTTTCTTT.

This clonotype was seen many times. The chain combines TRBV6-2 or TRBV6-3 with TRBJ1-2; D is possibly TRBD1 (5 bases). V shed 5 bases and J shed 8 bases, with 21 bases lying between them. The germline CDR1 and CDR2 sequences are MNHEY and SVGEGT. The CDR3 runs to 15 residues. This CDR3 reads CASSPWVEGEAGYTF. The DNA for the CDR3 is TGTGCCAGCAGTCCCTGGGTCGAAGGGGAAGCAGGCTACACCTTC.

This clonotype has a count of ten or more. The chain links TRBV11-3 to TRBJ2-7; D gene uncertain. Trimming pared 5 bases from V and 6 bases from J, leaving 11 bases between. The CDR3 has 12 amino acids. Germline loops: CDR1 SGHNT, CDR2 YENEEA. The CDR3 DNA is TGTGCCAGCAGCCTGAACAGTGTCGAGCAGTACTTC. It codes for CASSLNSVEQYF.

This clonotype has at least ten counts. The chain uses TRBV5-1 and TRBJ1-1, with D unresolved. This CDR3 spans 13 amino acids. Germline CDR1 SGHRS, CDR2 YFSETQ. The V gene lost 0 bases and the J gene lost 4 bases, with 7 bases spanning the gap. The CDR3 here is CASSLEGSTEAFF. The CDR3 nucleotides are TGCGCCAGCAGCTTGGAGGGTAGCACTGAAGCTTTCTTT.

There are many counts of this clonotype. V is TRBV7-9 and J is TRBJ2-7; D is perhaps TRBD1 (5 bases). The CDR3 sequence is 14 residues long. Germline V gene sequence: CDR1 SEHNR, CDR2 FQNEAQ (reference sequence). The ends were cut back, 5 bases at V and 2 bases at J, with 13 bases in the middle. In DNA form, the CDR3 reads TGTGCCAGCAGCCCTTCGACAGTCGCCTACGAGCAGTACTTC. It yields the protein CASSPSTVAYEQYF.

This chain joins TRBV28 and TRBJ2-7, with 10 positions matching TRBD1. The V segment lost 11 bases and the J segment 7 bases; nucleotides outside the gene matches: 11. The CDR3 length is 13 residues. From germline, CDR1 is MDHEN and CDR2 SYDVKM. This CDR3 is CACAGTGAGEQYF. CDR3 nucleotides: TGTGCCTGCGCCGGGACAGGGGCCGGGGAGCAGTACTTC. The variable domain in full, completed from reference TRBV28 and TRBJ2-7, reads DVKVTQSSRYLVKRTGEKVFLECVQDMDHENMFWYRQDPGLGLRLIYFSYDVKMKEKGDIPEGYSVSREKKERFSLILESASTNQTSMYLCACAGTGAGEQYFGPGTRLTVT.

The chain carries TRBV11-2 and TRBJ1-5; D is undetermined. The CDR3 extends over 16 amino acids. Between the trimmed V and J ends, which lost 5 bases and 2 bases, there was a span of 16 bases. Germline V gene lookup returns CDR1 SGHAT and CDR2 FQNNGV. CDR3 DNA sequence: TGTGCCAGCAGCCCAAGAGGTGGTTCTGGCAATCAGCCCCAGCATTTT. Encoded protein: CASSPRGGSGNQPQHF.

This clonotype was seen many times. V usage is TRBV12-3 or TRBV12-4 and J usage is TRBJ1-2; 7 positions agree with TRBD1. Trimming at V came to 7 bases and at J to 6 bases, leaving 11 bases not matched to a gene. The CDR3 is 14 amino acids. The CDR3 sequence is CASTISRGGHGYTF. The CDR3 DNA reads TGTGCCAGCACCATCTCCAGGGGGGGCCATGGCTACACCTTC.

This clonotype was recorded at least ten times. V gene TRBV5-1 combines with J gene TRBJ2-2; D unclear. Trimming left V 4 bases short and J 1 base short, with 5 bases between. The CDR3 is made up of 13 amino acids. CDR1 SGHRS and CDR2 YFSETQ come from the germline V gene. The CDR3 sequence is CASSAQNTGELFF. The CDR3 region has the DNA TGCGCCAGCAGCGCCCAGAACACCGGGGAGCTGTTTTTT.

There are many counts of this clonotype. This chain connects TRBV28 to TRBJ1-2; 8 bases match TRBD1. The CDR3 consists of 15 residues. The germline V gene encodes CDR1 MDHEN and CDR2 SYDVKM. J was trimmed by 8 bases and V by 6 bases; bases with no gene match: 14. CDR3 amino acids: CASSPQGAPIWGYTF. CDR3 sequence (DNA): TGTGCCAGCAGCCCTCAGGGGGCGCCCATTTGGGGCTACACCTTC.

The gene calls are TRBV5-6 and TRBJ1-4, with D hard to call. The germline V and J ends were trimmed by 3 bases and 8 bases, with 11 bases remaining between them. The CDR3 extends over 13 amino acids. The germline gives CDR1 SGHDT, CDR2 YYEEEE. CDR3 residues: CASSSQGREKLFF. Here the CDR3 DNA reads TGTGCCAGCAGCTCCCAAGGGAGAGAAAAACTGTTTTTT. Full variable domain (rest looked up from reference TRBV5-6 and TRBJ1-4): DAGVTQSPTHLIKTRGQQVTLRCSPKSGHDTVSWYQQALGQGPQFIFQYYEEEERQRGNFPDRFSGHQFPNYSSELNVNALLLGDSALYLCASSSQGREKLFFGSGTQLSVL.

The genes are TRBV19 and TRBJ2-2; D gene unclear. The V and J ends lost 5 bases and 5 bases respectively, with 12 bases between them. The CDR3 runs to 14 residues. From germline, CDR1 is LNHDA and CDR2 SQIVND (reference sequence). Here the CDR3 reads CASSPGFRTGELFF. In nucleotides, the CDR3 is TGTGCCAGTAGTCCGGGCTTCCGTACCGGGGAGCTGTTTTTT.

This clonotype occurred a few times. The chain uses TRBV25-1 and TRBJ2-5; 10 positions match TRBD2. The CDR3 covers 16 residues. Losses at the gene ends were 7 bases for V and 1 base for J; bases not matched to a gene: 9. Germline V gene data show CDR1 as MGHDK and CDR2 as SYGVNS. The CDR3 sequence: CASICWTSGVQETQYF. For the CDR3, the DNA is TGTGCCAGCATCTGCTGGACTAGCGGAGTCCAAGAGACCCAGTACTTC.

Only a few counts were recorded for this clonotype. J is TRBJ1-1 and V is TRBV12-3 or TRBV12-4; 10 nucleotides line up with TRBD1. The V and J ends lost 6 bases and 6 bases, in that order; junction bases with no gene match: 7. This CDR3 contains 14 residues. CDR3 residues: CASRRTGGDAEAFF. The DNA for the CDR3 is TGTGCCAGCAGGAGGACAGGGGGGGACGCTGAAGCTTTCTTT.

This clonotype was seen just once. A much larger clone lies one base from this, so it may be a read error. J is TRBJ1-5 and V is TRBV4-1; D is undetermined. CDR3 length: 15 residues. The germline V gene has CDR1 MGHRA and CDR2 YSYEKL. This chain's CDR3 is CASSQERLDRQPQRF. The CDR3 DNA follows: TGCGCCAGCAGCCAAGAGAGGCTTGATCGTCAGCCCCAGCGTTTT.

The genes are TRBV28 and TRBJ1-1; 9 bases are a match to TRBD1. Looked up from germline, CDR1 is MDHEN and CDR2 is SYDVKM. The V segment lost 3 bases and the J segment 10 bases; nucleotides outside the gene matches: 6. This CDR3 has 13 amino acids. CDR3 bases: TGTGCCAGCAGTTTGGATACAGGGGGCGGAGCTTTCTTT. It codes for CASSLDTGGGAFF.

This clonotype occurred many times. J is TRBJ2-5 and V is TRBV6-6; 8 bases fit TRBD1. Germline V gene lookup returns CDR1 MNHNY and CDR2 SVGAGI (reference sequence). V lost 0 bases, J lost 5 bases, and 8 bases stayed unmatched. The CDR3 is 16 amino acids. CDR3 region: CASSYSGRGQVETQYF. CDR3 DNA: TGTGCCAGCAGTTACTCTGGCAGGGGGCAGGTGGAGACCCAGTACTTC.

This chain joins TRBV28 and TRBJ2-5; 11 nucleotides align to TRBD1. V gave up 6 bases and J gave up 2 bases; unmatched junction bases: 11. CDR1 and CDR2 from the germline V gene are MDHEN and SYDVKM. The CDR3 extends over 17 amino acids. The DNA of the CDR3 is TGTGCCAGCAGCCCGCCAGGACAGGGGGCCCTACAAGAGACCCAGTACTTC. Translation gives CASSPPGQGALQETQYF.

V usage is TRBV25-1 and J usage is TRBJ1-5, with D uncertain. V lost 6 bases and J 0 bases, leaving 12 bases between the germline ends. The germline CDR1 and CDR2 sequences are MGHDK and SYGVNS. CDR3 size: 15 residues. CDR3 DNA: TGTGCCAGCAGCGGAGGGCTCGATAGCAATCAGCCCCAGCATTTT. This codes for CASSGGLDSNQPQHF. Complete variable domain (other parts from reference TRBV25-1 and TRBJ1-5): EADIYQTPRYLVIGTGKKITLECSQTMGHDKMYWYQQDPGMELHLIHYSYGVNSTEKGDLSSESTVSRIRTEHFPLTLESARPSHTSQYLCASSGGLDSNQPQHFGDGTRLSIL.

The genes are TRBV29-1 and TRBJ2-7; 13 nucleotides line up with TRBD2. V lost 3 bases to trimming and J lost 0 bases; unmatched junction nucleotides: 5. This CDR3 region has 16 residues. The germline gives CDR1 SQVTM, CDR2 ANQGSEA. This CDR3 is CSVETSGGSSSYEQYF. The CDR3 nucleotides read TGCAGCGTTGAGACTAGCGGGGGGTCGAGCTCCTACGAGCAGTACTTC.

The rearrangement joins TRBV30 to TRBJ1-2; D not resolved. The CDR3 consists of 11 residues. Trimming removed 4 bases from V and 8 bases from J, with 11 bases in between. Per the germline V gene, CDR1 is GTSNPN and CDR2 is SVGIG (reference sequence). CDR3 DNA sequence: TGTGCCTGGAAGAAAGCAGGCGGCTACACCTTC. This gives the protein CAWKKAGGYTF. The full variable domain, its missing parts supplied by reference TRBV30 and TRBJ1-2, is SQTIHQWPATLVQPVGSPLSLECTVEGTSNPNLYWYRQAAGRGLQLLFYSVGIGQISSEVPQNLSASRPQDRQFILSSKKLLLSDSGFYLCAWKKAGGYTFGSGTRLTVV.

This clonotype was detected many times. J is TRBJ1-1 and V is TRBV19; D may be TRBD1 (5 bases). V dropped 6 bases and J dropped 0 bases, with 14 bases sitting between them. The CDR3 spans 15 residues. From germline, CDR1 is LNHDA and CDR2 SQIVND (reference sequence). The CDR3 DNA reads TGTGCCAGTAGCCCAAGTGGGGCCCTGAACACTGAAGCTTTCTTT. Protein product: CASSPSGALNTEAFF.

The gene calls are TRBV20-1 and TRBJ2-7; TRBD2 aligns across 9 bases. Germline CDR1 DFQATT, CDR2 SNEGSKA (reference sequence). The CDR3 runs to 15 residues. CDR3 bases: TGCAGCGCCTCGGGGCGGGGGGGCCGAGGGGCCGAGCAGTACTTC. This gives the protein CSASGRGGRGAEQYF.

CDR3 loop: CASSRQGAQETQYF. Written as DNA, the CDR3 is TGTGCCAGCAGTCGACAGGGGGCACAAGAGACCCAGTACTTC. The chain employs TRBV12-3 or TRBV12-4 and TRBJ2-5; 10 bases are shared with TRBD1. The CDR3 extends over 14 amino acids. Losses at the gene ends were 5 bases for V and 2 bases for J; bases not matched to a gene: 2.

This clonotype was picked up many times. The CDR3 loop reads CASSLQGQAHEQYF. The CDR3 DNA sequence: TGTGCCAGCAGTTTACAGGGACAGGCCCACGAGCAGTACTTC. The rearrangement joins TRBV28 to TRBJ2-7, with 8 bases that match TRBD1. The CDR3 totals 14 residues. Germline V gene data show CDR1 as MDHEN and CDR2 as SYDVKM. With V trimmed by 2 bases and J by 5 bases, 5 bases remained unmatched.

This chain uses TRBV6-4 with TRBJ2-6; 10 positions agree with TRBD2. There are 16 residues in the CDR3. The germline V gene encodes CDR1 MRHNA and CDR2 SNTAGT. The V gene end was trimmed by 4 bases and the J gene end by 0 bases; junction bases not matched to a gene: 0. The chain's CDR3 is CASSGTSGSGANVLTF. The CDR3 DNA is TGTGCCAGCAGTGGGACTAGCGGCTCTGGGGCCAACGTCCTGACTTTC.

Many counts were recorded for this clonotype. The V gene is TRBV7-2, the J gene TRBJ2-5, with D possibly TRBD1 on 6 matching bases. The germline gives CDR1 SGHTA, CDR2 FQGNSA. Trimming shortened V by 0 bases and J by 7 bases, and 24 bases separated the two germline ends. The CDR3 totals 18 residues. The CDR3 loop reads CASSLALAGESPFGTQYF. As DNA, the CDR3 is TGTGCCAGCAGCTTAGCGCTGGCAGGGGAATCGCCATTCGGGACCCAGTACTTC.

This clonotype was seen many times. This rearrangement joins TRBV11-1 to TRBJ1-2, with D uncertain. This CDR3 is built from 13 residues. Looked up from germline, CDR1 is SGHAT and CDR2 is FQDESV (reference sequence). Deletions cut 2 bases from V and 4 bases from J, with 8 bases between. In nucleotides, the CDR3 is TGTGCCAGCAGCTTAAATCCGGGCTATGGCTACACCTTC. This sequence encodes CASSLNPGYGYTF.